This T cell receptor (beta chain) was recovered during a study of blood T cell repertoires in COVID-19. Looking at the study overall: Sites in the United States, Italy and Spain provided acute and convalescent COVID-19 samples. T cells, B-cell-depleted T cells, or PBMCs provided the cDNA or gDNA that served as material.

Authors' analysis steps: Amplification from reference gene primers served as the basis for estimated nucleated cell counts. Assay: immunoSEQ multiplex PCR; the TCRdb copy retains only in-frame clones and omits some. Clone size and the V and J calls come from that table; the DNA yielded D and trimming. The sample contains about 200,000 clones, more than 80% of which appear only once. This clone was recorded once. The V and J ends lost 6 bases and 2 bases, in that order; junction bases with no gene match: 9. The CDR3 consists of 15 residues. The germline V gene encodes CDR1 MNHNY and CDR2 SVGAGI (reference sequence).

The clonotype comes from a man between 45 and 60 years old with acute or convalescent COVID-19. This sequence joins TRBV6-6 and TRBJ1-2; TRBD1 agrees at 7 bases. Input material: peripheral blood. CDR3 in DNA: TGTGCCAGCAGCTCATCGGACAGGCCGAACTATGGCTACACCTTC. This gives the protein CASSSSDRPNYGYTF.